This TCR beta chain was sequenced during a study of blood T cell repertoires in COVID-19. On the study more broadly: The samples span acute and convalescent COVID-19 from the United States, Italy and Spain.

Study processing details: Nucleated cell number was recorded as an estimate derived from reference gene primer amplification. Profiling relied on immunoSEQ multiplex PCR, and the TCRdb table lists in-frame clones only, not all of them. V and J calls and clone size are as listed in that table; D and trimming were resolved from the DNA. The table lists roughly 210,000 clones, 84% of them singletons, with roughly 10% in the top ten. V was clipped by 3 bases and J by 0 bases, with 6 bases between them. Germline assignment: CDR1 SNHLY and CDR2 FYNNEI. The CDR3 spans 15 residues. The Seattle patients joined while their infection was active and were tracked longitudinally afterward.

The clonotype originates from a woman older than 75 with COVID-19, enrolled during active disease. The chain has TRBV2 and TRBJ1-6; D remains unclear. The sample comprised peripheral blood. The DNA of the CDR3 is TGTGCCAGCAGTGAGGCAGGCTCCTATAATTCACCCCTCCACTTT. As protein: CASSEAGSYNSPLHF. The full variable domain, with the rest looked up from reference TRBV2 and TRBJ1-6, is EPEVTQTPSHQVTQMGQEVILRCVPISNHLYFYWYRQILGQKVEFLVSFYNNEISEKSEIFDDQFSVERPDGSNFTLKIRSTKLEDSAMYFCASSEAGSYNSPLHFGNGTRLTVT.